This is a list of T cell receptor beta chains from one sample in a study of blood T cell repertoires in COVID-19. Data came from immunoSEQ multiplex PCR; TCRdb stores just in-frame clones and leaves some out. Here the sample spans 250,000 to 400,000 clones, 70% to 90% being singletons. The sample consisted of peripheral blood. The receptors stem from a woman aged 25 to 39 with COVID-19, enrolled during active disease. The CDR3 runs from the conserved cysteine through the conserved F or W. Fields, in order: D gene, J gene, clone size, V gene, CDR3 protein, CDR3 DNA. A D gene is named only where the DNA matches it firmly. Only part of the rows carry a size: once, few, many, or a class if the clone is expanded.

. TRBJ2-7 . TRBV30 CAWSSGNSYEQYF TGTGCCTGGAGTTCAGGGAACTCCTACGAGCAGTACTTC
. TRBJ1-1 . TRBV5-1 CASSPTGNTEAFF TGCGCCAGCAGCCCCACAGGGAACACTGAAGCTTTCTTT
. TRBJ1-1 . TRBV11-1 CASSFTGIEAFF TGTGCCAGCAGTTTCACAGGGATTGAAGCTTTCTTT
TRBD1 TRBJ1-6 . TRBV6-5 CASIRTGLGSPLHF TGTGCCAGCATCAGGACAGGGTTAGGCTCACCCCTCCACTTT
TRBD1 TRBJ2-3 . TRBV4-1 CASQGATDTQYF TGCGCCTCACAGGGGGCCACAGATACGCAGTATTTT
. TRBJ1-4 . TRBV27 CASKTGVDEKLFF TGTGCCAGCAAAACGGGGGTAGATGAAAAACTGTTTTTT
. TRBJ1-2 . TRBV4-2 CASSLPLGGNYGYTF TGTGCCAGCAGCCTCCCTTTAGGGGGAAACTATGGCTACACCTTC
. TRBJ1-6 . TRBV19 CASRSRGSYNSPLHF TGTGCCAGTAGATCTAGGGGCTCCTATAATTCACCCCTCCACTTT
. TRBJ2-1 . TRBV27 CASSLWGPGDSYNEQFF TGTGCCAGCAGTTTATGGGGCCCGGGGGACTCCTACAATGAGCAGTTCTTC
. TRBJ2-5 . TRBV25-1 CASSDEGDKVEETQYF TGTGCCAGCAGTGACGAAGGGGATAAGGTGGAAGAGACCCAGTACTTC
. TRBJ1-5 once TRBV6-1 CASSEPLGEGQPQHF TGTGCCAGCAGTGAACCTCTGGGGGAGGGCCAGCCCCAGCATTTT
TRBD1 TRBJ2-5 many TRBV9 CASSVRGTGGSQETQYF TGTGCCAGCAGCGTCAGGGGGACAGGGGGCAGCCAAGAGACCCAGTACTTC
. TRBJ2-2 . TRBV7-6 CASSLSLVLTGELFF TGTGCCAGCAGCTTAAGCCTAGTGCTCACCGGGGAGCTGTTTTTT
. TRBJ1-3 once TRBV28 CASTHGFSGNTIYF TGTGCCAGCACCCACGGGTTCTCTGGAAACACCATATATTTT
. TRBJ2-5 few TRBV7-8 CASSNRDKQETQYF TGTGCCAGCAGCAACCGGGACAAACAAGAGACCCAGTACTTC
. TRBJ2-7 . TRBV12-5 CASGLHGGYEQYF TGTGCTAGTGGTTTGCATGGCGGCTACGAGCAGTACTTC
. TRBJ2-5 . TRBV7-9 CASSYSSQETQYF TGTGCCAGCAGCTACAGCAGCCAAGAGACCCAGTACTTC
. TRBJ1-1 . TRBV5-4 CASSSKQGNTEAFF TGTGCCAGCAGCTCGAAACAGGGGAACACTGAAGCTTTCTTT
. TRBJ1-6 . TRBV23-1 CASSQGPHYNSPLHF TGCGCCAGCAGTCAGGGGCCCCACTATAATTCACCCCTCCACTTT
. TRBJ1-3 . TRBV4-1 CASSQFGRDNSGNTIYF TGCGCCAGCAGCCAATTTGGGCGAGACAACTCTGGAAACACCATATATTTT
. TRBJ1-5 . TRBV3-1/TRBV3-2 CASSRTESNQPQHF TGTGCCAGCAGTCGGACTGAGAGCAATCAGCCCCAGCATTTT
TRBD1 TRBJ2-5 once TRBV4-1 CASSHLSRGRKVSWTQYF TGCGCCAGCAGCCACCTTTCTAGGGGGCGGAAGGTTAGCTGGACCCAGTACTTC
TRBD1 TRBJ2-2 . TRBV6-5 CASSHQGAGELFF TGTGCCAGCAGCCATCAGGGGGCCGGGGAGCTGTTTTTT
. TRBJ2-3 . TRBV7-2 CASSSLSWGTDTQYF TGTGCCAGCAGCTCCCTTAGCTGGGGCACAGATACGCAGTATTTT
TRBD1 TRBJ1-6 . TRBV14 CASSHGSGTVNSPLHF TGTGCCAGCAGCCACGGGAGTGGGACAGTGAATTCACCCCTCCACTTT
TRBD2 TRBJ2-7 . TRBV7-9 CASSLEIGRGISYEQYF TGTGCCAGCAGCTTAGAGATAGGGCGGGGGATCTCCTACGAGCAGTACTTC
TRBD1 TRBJ1-2 . TRBV19 CASSRTGGFVYGYTF TGTGCCAGTAGTCGGACAGGGGGCTTCGTCTATGGCTACACCTTC
TRBD2 TRBJ2-1 . TRBV2 CASSGASGVRRDEQFF TGTGCCAGCAGTGGGGCTAGCGGGGTGCGGCGTGATGAGCAGTTCTTC
TRBD1 TRBJ1-1 . TRBV19 CASTYSWTGGTEAFF TGTGCCAGTACCTATAGTTGGACAGGGGGAACTGAAGCTTTCTTT
. TRBJ1-2 . TRBV12-2 CASRPAGGGYTF TGTGCAAGTCGCCCCGCAGGAGGTGGCTACACCTTC
. TRBJ1-1 . TRBV12-3/TRBV12-4 CASSFAVNTEAFF TGTGCCAGCAGTTTTGCAGTGAACACTGAAGCTTTCTTT
TRBD1 TRBJ1-2 . TRBV6-5 CASSSDRAASYGYTF TGTGCCAGCAGTTCCGACAGGGCGGCCTCCTATGGCTACACCTTC
. TRBJ2-5 . TRBV7-2 CASSLVLVQETQYF TGTGCCAGCAGCTTAGTGTTAGTTCAAGAGACCCAGTACTTC
. TRBJ2-5 once TRBV24-1 CATSDGRPYQETQYF TGTGCCACCAGTGACGGCAGGCCGTACCAAGAGACCCAGTACTTC
TRBD2 TRBJ2-3 once TRBV5-4 CASSARLAGGDTQYF TGTGCCAGCAGCGCACGACTAGCGGGGGGAGATACGCAGTATTTT
. TRBJ2-3 . TRBV4-1 CASSQGEVSADTQYF TGCGCCAGCAGCCAAGGTGAGGTCTCCGCAGATACGCAGTATTTT
TRBD2 TRBJ2-5 . TRBV5-1 CASSLHLAGVEAQYF TGCGCCAGCAGCTTGCACCTAGCGGGGGTGGAGGCCCAGTACTTC